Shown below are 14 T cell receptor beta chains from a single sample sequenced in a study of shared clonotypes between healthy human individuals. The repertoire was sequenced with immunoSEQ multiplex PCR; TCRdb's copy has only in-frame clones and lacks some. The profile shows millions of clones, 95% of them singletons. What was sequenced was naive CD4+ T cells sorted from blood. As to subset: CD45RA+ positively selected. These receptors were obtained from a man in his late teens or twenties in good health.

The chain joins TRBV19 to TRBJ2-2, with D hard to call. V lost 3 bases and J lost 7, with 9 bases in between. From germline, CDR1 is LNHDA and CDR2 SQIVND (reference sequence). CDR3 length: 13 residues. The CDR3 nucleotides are TGTGCCAGTAGTATTCCGGGTTTCGGGGAGCTGTTTTTT. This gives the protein CASSIPGFGELFF.

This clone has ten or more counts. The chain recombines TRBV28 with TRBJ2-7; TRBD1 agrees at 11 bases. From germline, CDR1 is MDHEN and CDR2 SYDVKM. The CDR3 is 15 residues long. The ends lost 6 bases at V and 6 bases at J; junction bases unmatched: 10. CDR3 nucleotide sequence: TGTGCCAGCAGCCCTAACCCGGACAGGGGGCGCGAGCAGTACTTC. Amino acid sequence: CASSPNPDRGREQYF.

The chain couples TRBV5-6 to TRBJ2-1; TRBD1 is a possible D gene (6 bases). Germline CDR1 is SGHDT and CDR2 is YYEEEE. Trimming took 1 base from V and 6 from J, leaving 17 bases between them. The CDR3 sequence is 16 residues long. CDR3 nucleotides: TGTGCCAGCAGCTTGTTGGGGCAGGGGATGGGCAATGAGCAGTTCTTC. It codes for CASSLLGQGMGNEQFF.

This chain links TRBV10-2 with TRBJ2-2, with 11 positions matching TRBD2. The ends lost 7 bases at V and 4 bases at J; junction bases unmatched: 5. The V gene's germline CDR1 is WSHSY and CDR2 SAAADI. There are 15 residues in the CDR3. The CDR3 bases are TGCGCCAGCAACCGAGGACTAGCGGGCACCGGGGAGCTGTTTTTT. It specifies CASNRGLAGTGELFF.

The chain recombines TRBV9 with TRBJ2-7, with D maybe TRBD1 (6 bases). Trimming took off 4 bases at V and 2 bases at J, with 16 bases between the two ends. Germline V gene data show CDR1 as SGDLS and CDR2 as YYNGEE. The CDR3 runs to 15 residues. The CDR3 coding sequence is TGTGCCAGCAGCCCCCACAGGGTATCAGCCTACGAGCAGTACTTC. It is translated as CASSPHRVSAYEQYF.

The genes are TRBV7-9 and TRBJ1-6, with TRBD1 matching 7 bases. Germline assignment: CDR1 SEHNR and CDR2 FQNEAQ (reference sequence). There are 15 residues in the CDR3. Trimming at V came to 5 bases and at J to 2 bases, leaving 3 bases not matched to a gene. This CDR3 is CASSLDRAYNSPLHF. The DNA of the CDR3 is TGTGCCAGCAGCCTCGACAGGGCCTATAATTCACCCCTCCACTTT.

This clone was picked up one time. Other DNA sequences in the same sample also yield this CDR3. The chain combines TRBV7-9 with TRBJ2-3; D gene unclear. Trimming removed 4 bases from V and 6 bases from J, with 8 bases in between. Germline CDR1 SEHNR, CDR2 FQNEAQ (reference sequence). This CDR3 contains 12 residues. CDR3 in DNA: TGTGCCAGCAGCTACACCCCGGATACGCAGTATTTT. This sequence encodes CASSYTPDTQYF.

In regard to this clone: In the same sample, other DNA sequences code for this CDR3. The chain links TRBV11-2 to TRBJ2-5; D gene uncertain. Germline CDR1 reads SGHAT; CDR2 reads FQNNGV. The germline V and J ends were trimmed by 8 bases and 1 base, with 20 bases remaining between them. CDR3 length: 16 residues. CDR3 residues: CASGRSPTVRQETQYF. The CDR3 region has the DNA TGTGCCAGCGGCAGGAGTCCCACAGTGCGCCAAGAGACCCAGTACTTC.

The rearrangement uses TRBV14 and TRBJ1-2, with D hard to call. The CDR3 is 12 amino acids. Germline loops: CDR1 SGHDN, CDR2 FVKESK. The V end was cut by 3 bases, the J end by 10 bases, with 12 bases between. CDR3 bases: TGTGCCAGCAGCCAGGCCAGGAATGTCTACACCTTC. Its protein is CASSQARNVYTF.

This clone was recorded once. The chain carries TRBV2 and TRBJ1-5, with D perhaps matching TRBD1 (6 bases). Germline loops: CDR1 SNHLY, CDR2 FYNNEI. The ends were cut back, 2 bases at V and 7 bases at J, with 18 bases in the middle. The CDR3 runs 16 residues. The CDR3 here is CASSESSGRGWQPQHF. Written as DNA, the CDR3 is TGTGCCAGCAGTGAATCTTCCGGCAGGGGATGGCAGCCCCAGCATTTT. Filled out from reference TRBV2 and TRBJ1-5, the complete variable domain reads EPEVTQTPSHQVTQMGQEVILRCVPISNHLYFYWYRQILGQKVEFLVSFYNNEISEKSEIFDDQFSVERPDGSNFTLKIRSTKLEDSAMYFCASSESSGRGWQPQHFGDGTRLSIL.

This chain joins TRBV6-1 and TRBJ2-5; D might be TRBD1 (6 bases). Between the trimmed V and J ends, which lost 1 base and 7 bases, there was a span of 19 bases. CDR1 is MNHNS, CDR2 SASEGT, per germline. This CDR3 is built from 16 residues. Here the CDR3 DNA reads TGTGCCAGCAGTGAAGAGGGGGTGAGACAAGCTGGGACCCAGTACTTC. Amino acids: CASSEEGVRQAGTQYF.

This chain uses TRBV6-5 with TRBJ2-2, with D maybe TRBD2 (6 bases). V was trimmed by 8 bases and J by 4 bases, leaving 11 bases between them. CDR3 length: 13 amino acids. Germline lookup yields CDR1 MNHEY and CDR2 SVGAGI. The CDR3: CASGAGTTGELFF. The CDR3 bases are TGTGCCAGCGGGGCGGGGACCACCGGGGAGCTGTTTTTT.

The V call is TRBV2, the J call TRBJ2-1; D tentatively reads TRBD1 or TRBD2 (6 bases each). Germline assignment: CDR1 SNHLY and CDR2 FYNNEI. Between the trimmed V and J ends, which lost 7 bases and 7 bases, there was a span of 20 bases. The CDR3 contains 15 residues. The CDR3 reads CASTESGGPVNEQFF. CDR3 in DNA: TGTGCCAGCACAGAAAGTGGGGGGCCGGTGAATGAGCAGTTCTTC.

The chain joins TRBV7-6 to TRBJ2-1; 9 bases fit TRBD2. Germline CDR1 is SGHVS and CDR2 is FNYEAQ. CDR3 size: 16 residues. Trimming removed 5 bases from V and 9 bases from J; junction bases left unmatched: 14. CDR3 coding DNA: TGTGCCAGCAGCCCCACTAGCGGGTACCAGACGGGTGAGCAGTTCTTC. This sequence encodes CASSPTSGYQTGEQFF.